This TCR beta chain was retrieved from a study of post-analysis software for immune sequencing data (dated by TCRdb to 2013 to 2016). Background for the entire study: Relapsing-remitting, secondary progressive and progressive-relapsing multiple sclerosis were recorded as disease courses, and subtype annotation was lacking for some patients. Patient repertoires were compared against some twelve previously published healthy control repertoires from donors aged about 6 to 27 years. A subset of samples was prepared in parallel using single-end sample barcoding, then pooled and co-amplified after Illumina adapter ligation.

In its sample, this clonotype was seen once. No cognate antigen has been identified for it. No much larger clonotype is one base removed from it; base qualities were not supplied. To demonstrate the VDJtools post-analysis software, the study profiled TCR beta repertoires from the peripheral blood of about 13 young patients with multiple sclerosis. Multiple sclerosis patients were children and adolescents aged about 6 to 17 years. The library relied on PCR. TCRdb shows the sequencer as Illumina HiSeq 2500. To reduce PCR and sequencing biases, unique molecular identifiers were built into the TCR beta cDNA libraries. Approximately 500,000 cDNA molecules were obtained per 1 to 10 million input T cells, so each molecule approximated one T cell. The same protocol used for the earlier healthy control dataset was applied to prepare and sequence the patient libraries. Within a given batch, samples were prepared together, multiplexed and sequenced on the same HiSeq lane. In the paper's pipeline: MIGEC handled the raw barcoded reads, throwing out single-read molecular identifier groups before consensus assembly and CDR3 extraction. VDJtools was used for post-analysis of the clonotype tables, and diversity was normalized by down-sampling every dataset to the size of the smallest sample. Repertoire overlap clustering matched CDR3 amino acid but not nucleotide sequences to correct batch-related cross-sample contamination. TCRdb applied fastp at Q25 and MiXCR to the public reads, then kept only in-frame beta chains. Rows with one shared CDR3 protein collapse into an entry with the most common genes and DNA. The V and J calls come from TCRdb's annotation, not from the publication. The sample table contains some 690,000 distinct CDR3 sequences; only one count was recorded for 25% to 30% of them. The ten largest clonotypes hold around 0.56% of the sample.

Broader findings and caveats from the paper: Strong co-clustering of samples prepared in the same batch was shown by direct clustering with F measure, prompting a batch-effect correction. Significantly higher frequencies in patients than in controls were found for about five TRBV segments, including TRBV5-6, TRBV5-1 and TRBV20-1. The multiple sclerosis patient group was slightly younger than the control group. Compared with controls, multiple sclerosis patients had significantly lower normalized Chao1 diversity, a finding suggesting substantial peripheral T-cell clonal expansion.

The CDR3 measures 12 amino acids from cysteine to phenylalanine. The sequence is cut down to CDR3 DNA, 36 bases in frame from base 1. CDR1 SGHVS and CDR2 FQNEAQ were looked up in the germline V gene. V drops 5 bases and J drops 3 bases, leaving 7 bases in between. The TCR was taken from a girl aged 10 to 17 with multiple sclerosis. The sequence joins TRBV7-8 to TRBJ1-2, with no reliable assignment of the D segment. What was sequenced was blood. The nucleotide sequence is given as TGTGCCAGCAGCCCAGAGTACTATGGCTACACCTTC. The translation is CASSPEYYGYTF.